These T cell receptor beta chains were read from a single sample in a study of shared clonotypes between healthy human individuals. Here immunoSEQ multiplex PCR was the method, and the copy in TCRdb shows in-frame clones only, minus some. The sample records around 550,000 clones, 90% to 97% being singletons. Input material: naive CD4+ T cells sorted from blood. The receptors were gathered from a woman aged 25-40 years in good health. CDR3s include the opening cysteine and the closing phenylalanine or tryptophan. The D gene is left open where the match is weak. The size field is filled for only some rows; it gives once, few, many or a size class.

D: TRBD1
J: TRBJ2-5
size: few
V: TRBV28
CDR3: CASSSGQQETQYF
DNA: TGTGCCAGCAGTTCGGGACAGCAAGAGACCCAGTACTTC

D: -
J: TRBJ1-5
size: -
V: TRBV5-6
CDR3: CASSGGPGSNQPQHF
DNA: TGTGCCAGCAGCGGGGGGCCCGGGAGCAATCAGCCCCAGCATTTT

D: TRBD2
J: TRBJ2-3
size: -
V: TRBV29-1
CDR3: CTLGELAGGPDTQYF
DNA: TGCACCCTCGGAGAACTAGCGGGAGGGCCAGATACGCAGTATTTT

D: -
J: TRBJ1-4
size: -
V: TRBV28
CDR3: CASRPLPTNEKLFF
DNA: TGTGCCAGCAGGCCTCTTCCCACTAATGAAAAACTGTTTTTT

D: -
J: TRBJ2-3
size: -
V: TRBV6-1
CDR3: CASSSVGVRADTQYF
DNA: TGTGCCAGCAGCTCAGTGGGGGTTCGCGCAGATACGCAGTATTTT

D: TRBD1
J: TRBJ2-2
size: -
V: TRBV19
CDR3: CASNQDRANTGELFF
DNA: TGTGCCAGTAACCAGGACAGGGCAAACACCGGGGAGCTGTTTTTT

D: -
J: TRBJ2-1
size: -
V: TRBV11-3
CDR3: CASSISVYNEQFF
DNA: TGTGCCAGCAGTATCTCAGTTTACAATGAGCAGTTCTTC

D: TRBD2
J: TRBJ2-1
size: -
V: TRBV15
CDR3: CATSRDLDSGSSAEQFF
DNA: TGTGCCACCAGCAGAGATCTGGATAGCGGGAGTTCGGCAGAGCAGTTCTTC

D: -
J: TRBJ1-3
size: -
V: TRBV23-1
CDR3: CASSHDIFSGNTIYF
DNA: TGCGCCAGCAGTCATGACATTTTCTCCGGAAACACCATATATTTT

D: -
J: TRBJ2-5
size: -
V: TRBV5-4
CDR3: CASSLDPSGTQYF
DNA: TGTGCCAGCAGCTTAGATCCCTCAGGGACCCAGTACTTC

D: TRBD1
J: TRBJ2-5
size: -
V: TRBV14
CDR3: CASSRNRGQETQYF
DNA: TGTGCCAGCAGCCGGAACAGGGGCCAAGAGACCCAGTACTTC

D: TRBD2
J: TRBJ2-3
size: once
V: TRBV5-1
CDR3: CASSPGTSVGGTQYF
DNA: TGCGCCAGCAGCCCCGGGACTAGCGTTGGGGGTACGCAGTATTTT

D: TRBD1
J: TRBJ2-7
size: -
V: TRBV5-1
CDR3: CASSPDRGAYEQYF
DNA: TGCGCCAGCAGCCCGGACAGGGGCGCATACGAGCAGTACTTC

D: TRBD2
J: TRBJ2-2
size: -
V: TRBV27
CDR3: CASRPPGGRYTGELFF
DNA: TGTGCCAGCAGGCCACCCGGGGGGAGGTACACCGGGGAGCTGTTTTTT

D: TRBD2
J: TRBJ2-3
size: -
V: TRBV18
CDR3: CASSPPGLAGGFADTQYF
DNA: TGTGCCAGCTCACCACCGGGACTAGCGGGAGGGTTCGCAGATACGCAGTATTTT

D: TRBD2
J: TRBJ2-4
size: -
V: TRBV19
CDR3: CASSPGLALNIQYF
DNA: TGTGCCAGTAGCCCGGGACTAGCGCTAAACATTCAGTACTTC

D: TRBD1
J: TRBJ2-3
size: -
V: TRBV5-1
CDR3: CASSAGTGYDTQYF
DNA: TGCGCCAGCAGCGCCGGGACAGGGTATGATACGCAGTATTTT

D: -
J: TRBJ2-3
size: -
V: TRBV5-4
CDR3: CASSLGYGSADTQYF
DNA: TGTGCCAGCAGCTTGGGATACGGGAGCGCAGATACGCAGTATTTT

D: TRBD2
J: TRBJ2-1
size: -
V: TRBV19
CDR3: CASSTQHGLAGHNEQFF
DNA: TGTGCCAGTAGTACCCAGCACGGACTAGCGGGACACAATGAGCAGTTCTTC

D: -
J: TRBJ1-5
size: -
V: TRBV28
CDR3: CASSFIFQPQHF
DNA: TGTGCCAGCAGTTTTATATTCCAGCCCCAGCATTTT

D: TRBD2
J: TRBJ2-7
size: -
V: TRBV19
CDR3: CASSRVLAHEQYF
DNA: TGTGCCAGTAGTCGGGTACTAGCGCACGAGCAGTACTTC

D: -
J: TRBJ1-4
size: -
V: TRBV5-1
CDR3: CASSLGPRGTEREKLFF
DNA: TGCGCCAGCAGCCTGGGGCCCCGGGGGACTGAAAGAGAGAAACTGTTTTTT

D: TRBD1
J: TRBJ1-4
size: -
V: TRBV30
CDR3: CAWSVRIWDRGFWGEKLFF
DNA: TGTGCCTGGAGTGTACGAATTTGGGACAGGGGCTTCTGGGGTGAAAAACTGTTTTTT

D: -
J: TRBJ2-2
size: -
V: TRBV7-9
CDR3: CASSLGDRNTGELFF
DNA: TGTGCCAGCAGCTTAGGGGACCGGAACACCGGGGAGCTGTTTTTT

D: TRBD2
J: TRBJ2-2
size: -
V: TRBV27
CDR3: CASRVSGTNTGELFF
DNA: TGTGCCAGCAGGGTTAGCGGGACGAACACCGGGGAGCTGTTTTTT

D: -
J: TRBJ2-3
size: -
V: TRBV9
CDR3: CASSDGQSTDTQYF
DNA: TGTGCCAGCAGCGATGGACAGAGCACAGATACGCAGTATTTT

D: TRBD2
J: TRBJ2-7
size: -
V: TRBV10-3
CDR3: CAMTSGTTYEQYF
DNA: TGTGCCATGACTAGCGGGACCACCTACGAGCAGTACTTC

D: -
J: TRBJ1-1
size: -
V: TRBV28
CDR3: CASFDIRGRNTEAFF
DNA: TGTGCCAGCTTTGACATAAGGGGAAGGAACACTGAAGCTTTCTTT

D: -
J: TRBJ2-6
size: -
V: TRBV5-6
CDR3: CASSLYQVGANVLTF
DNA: TGTGCCAGCAGCTTGTATCAGGTTGGGGCCAACGTCCTGACTTTC

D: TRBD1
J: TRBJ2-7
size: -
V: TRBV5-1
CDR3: CASSLGWGQSYEQYF
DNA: TGCGCCAGCAGCTTGGGGTGGGGACAGTCCTACGAGCAGTACTTC

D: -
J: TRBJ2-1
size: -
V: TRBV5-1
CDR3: CASSLNSGSYNEQFF
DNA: TGCGCCAGCAGCTTGAATAGCGGATCCTACAATGAGCAGTTCTTC

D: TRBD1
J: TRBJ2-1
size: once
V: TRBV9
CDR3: CASSVGVGQGGYEQFF
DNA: TGTGCCAGCAGCGTAGGGGTAGGACAGGGGGGTTATGAGCAGTTCTTC

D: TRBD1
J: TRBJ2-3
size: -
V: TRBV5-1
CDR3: CASSPGQGVDTQYF
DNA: TGCGCCAGCAGCCCAGGACAGGGGGTAGATACGCAGTATTTT

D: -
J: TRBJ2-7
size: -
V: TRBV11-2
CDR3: CASSLRQISSYEQYF
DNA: TGTGCCAGCAGCCTCCGACAGATAAGCTCCTACGAGCAGTACTTC

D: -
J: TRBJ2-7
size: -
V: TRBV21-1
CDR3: CASSRDSTYEQYF
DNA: TGTGCCAGCAGCCGGGACAGCACCTACGAGCAGTACTTC

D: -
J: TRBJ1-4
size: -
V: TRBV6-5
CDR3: CASSYRRNEKLFF
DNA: TGTGCCAGCAGTTATAGGCGTAATGAAAAACTGTTTTTT

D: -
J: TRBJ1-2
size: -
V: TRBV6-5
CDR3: CASRPQPYWGYTF
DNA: TGTGCCAGCAGACCACAGCCCTATTGGGGCTACACCTTC

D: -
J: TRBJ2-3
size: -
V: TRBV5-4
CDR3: CASSLGASTDTQYF
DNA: TGTGCCAGCAGCCTGGGCGCCAGCACAGATACGCAGTATTTT

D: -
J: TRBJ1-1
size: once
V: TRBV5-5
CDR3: CASSLALDGRTEAFF
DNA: TGTGCCAGCAGCTTGGCCCTGGATGGGCGGACTGAAGCTTTCTTT

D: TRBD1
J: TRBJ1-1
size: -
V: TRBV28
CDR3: CASSSWTGRTEAFF
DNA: TGTGCCAGCAGTTCCTGGACAGGACGGACTGAAGCTTTCTTT